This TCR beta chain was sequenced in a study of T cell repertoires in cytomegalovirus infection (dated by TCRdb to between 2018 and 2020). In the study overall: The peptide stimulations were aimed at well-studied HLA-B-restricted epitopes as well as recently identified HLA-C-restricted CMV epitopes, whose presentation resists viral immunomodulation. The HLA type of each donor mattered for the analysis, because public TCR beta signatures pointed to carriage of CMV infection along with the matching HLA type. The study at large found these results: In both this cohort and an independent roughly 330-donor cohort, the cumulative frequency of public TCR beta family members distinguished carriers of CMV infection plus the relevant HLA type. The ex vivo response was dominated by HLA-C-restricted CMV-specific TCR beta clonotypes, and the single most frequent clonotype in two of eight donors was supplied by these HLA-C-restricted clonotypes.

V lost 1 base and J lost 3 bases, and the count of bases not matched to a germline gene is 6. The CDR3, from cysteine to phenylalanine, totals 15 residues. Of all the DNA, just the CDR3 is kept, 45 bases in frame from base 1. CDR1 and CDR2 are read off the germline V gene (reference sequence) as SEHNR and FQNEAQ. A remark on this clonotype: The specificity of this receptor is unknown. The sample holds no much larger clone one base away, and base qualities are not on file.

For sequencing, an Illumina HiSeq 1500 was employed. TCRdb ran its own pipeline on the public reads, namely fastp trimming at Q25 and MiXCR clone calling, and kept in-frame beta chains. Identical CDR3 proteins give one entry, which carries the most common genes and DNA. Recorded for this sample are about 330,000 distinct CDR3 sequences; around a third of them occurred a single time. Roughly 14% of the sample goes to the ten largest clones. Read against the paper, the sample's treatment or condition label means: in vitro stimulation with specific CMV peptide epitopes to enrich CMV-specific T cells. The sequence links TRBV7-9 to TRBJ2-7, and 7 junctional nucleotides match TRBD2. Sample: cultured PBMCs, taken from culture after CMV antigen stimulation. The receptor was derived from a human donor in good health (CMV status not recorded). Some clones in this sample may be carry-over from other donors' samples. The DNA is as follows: TGTGCCAGCAGCTTAGAAGCTAGCGGTCTCTACGAGCAGTACTTC. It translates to CASSLEASGLYEQYF.